One sample yielded the 2 T cell receptor beta chains listed below, sequenced in a study of T cell responses to AZD1222 COVID-19 vaccine. The repertoire was sequenced with immunoSEQ multiplex PCR; TCRdb's copy has only in-frame clones and lacks some. The sample contains 90,000 to 110,000 clones, approximately 90% of which appear only once. Sample: peripheral blood, taken on day 0 of AZD1222 vaccination. The receptor source for this set is an adult in good health.

The rearrangement uses TRBV7-3 and TRBJ1-1; D might be TRBD1 (5 bases). V was cut by 0 bases and J by 1 base, with 12 bases left in between. Germline V CDR1 and CDR2: SGHTA, FQGTGA. The CDR3 is made up of 16 amino acids. Written as DNA, the CDR3 is TGTGCCAGCAGCTTAACCAGGCTCGGGGGGAACACTGAAGCTTTCTTT. Translation gives CASSLTRLGGNTEAFF. The full variable domain, rest sourced from reference TRBV7-3 and TRBJ1-1, is GAGVSQTPSNKVTEKGKYVELRCDPISGHTALYWYRQSLGQGPEFLIYFQGTGAADDSGLPNDRFFAVRPEGSVSTLKIQRTERGDSAVYLCASSLTRLGGNTEAFFGQGTRLTVV.

CDR3 DNA: TGTGCCAGCAGACCCCTCAGGGCAGGGATCAACACTGAAGCTTTCTTT. Its translation: CASRPLRAGINTEAFF. The chain has TRBV7-2 and TRBJ1-1; a possible D gene is TRBD1 (5 bases). Germline values: CDR1 SGHTA, CDR2 FQGNSA. Trimming cost V 6 bases and J 2 bases, with 19 bases left between them. This CDR3 region has 16 residues.